This TCR beta chain is drawn from a study of T-cell reconstitution after alpha-beta-depleted transplantation in children. This clonotype has ten or more counts. With 1 base clipped from V and 3 bases from J, the junction kept 2 bases outside the gene matches. The CDR3 runs to 14 residues. Germline V CDR1 and CDR2: SQVTM, ANQGSEA. A TCRbeta library incorporating unique molecular identifiers was prepared. TCRdb re-analysed the PCR reads in MiXCR, keeping a single row per CDR3 protein. This table has over 550,000 distinct CDR3 sequences, 8% to 11% appearing once. The chain has TRBV29-1 and TRBJ2-7, with TRBD1 matching 11 bases. The specimen was PBMCs from the stem cell graft donor, collected from the stem cell graft. The origin of this receptor is a human donor who donated a stem cell graft to a child with acute myeloid leukemia. This CDR3 reads CSVEGTGGLYEQYF. For the CDR3, the DNA is TGCAGCGTTGAAGGGACAGGGGGCCTCTACGAGCAGTACTTC.